This T cell receptor (beta chain) was documented in a study of T cell responses to AZD1222 COVID-19 vaccine (dated by TCRdb to about 2021). For the wider study: A total of 230 to 250 trial participants underwent TCR sequencing, of whom about 210 received two doses of AZD1222 and about 25 received two doses of the MenACWY control vaccine. Trial participants were enrolled into age subgroups of 18-55, 56-69 and 70-plus years, which contained 148, 28 and 57 TCR-sequenced participants, respectively.

In the paper's terms, the time point label means: about 28 days (+/-7) after the second vaccine dose. AZD1222 recipients given second doses at about 4 weeks or at about 12 weeks were pooled, since spike-specific TCR depth and breadth were not found to differ between the two schedules. Vaccinee samples came from UK trials COV001 and COV002, including a single-blind randomized controlled phase 2/3 trial of AZD1222 (ChAdOx1 nCoV-19) in healthy adults. Trial participant PBMC samples were collected at day 0 and day 28 after the second dose for TCRbeta chain sequencing. The CDR3 regions of human TCRbeta chains were subjected to immunosequencing. The source study handled its data this way. TCRs in the repertoires were compared against a reference library of SARS-CoV-2-specific TCRs that had been generated with the MIRA antigen-specificity platform. Breadth was defined as the fraction of unique TCRs that were SARS-CoV-2-associated. Depth was defined as the fraction of total T cells that were SARS-CoV-2-associated. Using the MIRA data, each spike-specific TCR was assigned both to the spike region to which the TCR was reactive and to a CD4 or CD8 class. Log10-transformed breadth and depth values were compared by one-way ANOVA with Sidak's multiple comparisons tests. TCRdb mirrors the immuneACCESS table, restricted to in-frame sequences. Some clones are absent from its copies; in checked studies, under half trace to an unresolved V gene, and the reason for the others is unknown. The V and J calls and clone size are taken from that table; D and trimming were inferred from the DNA. This sample holds about 200,000 clones; approximately 93% were observed only once. The top ten clones comprise 3% to 3.5% of the sample.

The full study reports these points: The whole spike protein was spanned by vaccine-associated CD4 TCRs, and dominant responses were seen in regions 160-218 and 743-854. In the small 56-69-year group, the increase in depth fell short of significance, most likely because of low power. Most participants were white British and females outnumbered males, and the authors suggested that clonal diversity may have been underestimated. A significant rise in spike-specific TCR breadth and depth was observed after two AZD1222 doses relative to day 0 and relative to MenACWY recipients. Reportedly, almost half of the unique spike-specific TCRs recognized epitopes lying outside the regions that are mutated in the B.1.351 and B.1.1.7 variants. Conclusions about previously exposed vaccinees were limited because only six AZD1222 recipients were SARS-CoV-2 seropositive at baseline. Because no day 14 peak-response samples were available, repertoires were characterized only after the peak T cell response.

Remarks on this clone: The clone's antigen remains unknown. There are no base qualities to consult, and no much larger clone falls within one base.

Trimming leaves V shorter by 0 bases and J shorter by 1 base, with the junction holding 3 bases beyond the gene matches. Via the germline V gene, CDR1 is SGHRS and CDR2 YFSETQ. The CDR3 spans 15 residues, from the cysteine through the phenylalanine. Of all the DNA, just the CDR3 is kept, 45 bases in frame from base 1. The clonotype originates from an adult who received the AZD1222 COVID-19 vaccine. The rearrangement joined TRBV5-1 to TRBJ1-1, with 7 middle bases fitting TRBD1. The source was peripheral blood, collected 28 days after the second AZD1222 dose. Read as DNA, the sequence is TGCGCCAGCAGCTTGGTAGGGGGCGGGAACACTGAAGCTTTCTTT. The translation is CASSLVGGGNTEAFF.